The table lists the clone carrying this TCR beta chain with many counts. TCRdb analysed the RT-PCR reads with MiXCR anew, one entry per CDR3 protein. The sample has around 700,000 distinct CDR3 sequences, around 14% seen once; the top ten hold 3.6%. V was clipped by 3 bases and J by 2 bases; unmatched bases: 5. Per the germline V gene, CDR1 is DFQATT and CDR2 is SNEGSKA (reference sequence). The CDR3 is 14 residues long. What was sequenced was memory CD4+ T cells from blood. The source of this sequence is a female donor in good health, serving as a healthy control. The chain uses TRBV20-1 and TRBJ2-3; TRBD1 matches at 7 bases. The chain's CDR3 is CSASKGQLTDTQYF. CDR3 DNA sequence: TGCAGTGCTAGTAAGGGACAGCTCACAGATACGCAGTATTTT.